A selection of T cell receptor beta chains follows, all from one sample in a study of T-cell reconstitution after alpha-beta-depleted transplantation in children. TCRdb re-called the PCR reads with MiXCR, one entry per CDR3 protein. Seen here are a few hundred thousand distinct CDR3 sequences, about 45% observed once, and the top ten hold 25% to 30%. Sequencing used PBMCs, obtained before TCRalphabeta/CD19-depleted stem cell transplant. These receptors all come from a girl aged 2 to 9 with aplastic anemia, due to receive a stem cell transplant. Each CDR3 is given with its conserved first and last residue. Each record gives: D gene, clone size, J gene, V gene, CDR3 DNA, CDR3 protein. D genes are given only for firm matches. Some rows mark clone size as missing; the rest say once, few, many or name a class of expanded clone.

-,-,TRBJ1-1,TRBV12-3/TRBV12-4,TGTGCCAGCAGTTTCGGTCAGGGGTCCACTGAAGCTTTCTTT,CASSFGQGSTEAFF
TRBD1,many,TRBJ2-5,TRBV5-1,TGCGCCAGCAGCCCTGGGACAGTACTACAAGAGACCCAGTACTTC,CASSPGTVLQETQYF
-,-,TRBJ1-3,TRBV4-1,TGCGCCAGCAGCCAAGAGGGGGTGTACGGAAACACCATATATTTT,CASSQEGVYGNTIYF
-,-,TRBJ2-3,TRBV27,TGTGCCAGCAGTTACTCTAGCGCACGCACAGATACGCAGTATTTT,CASSYSSARTDTQYF
-,-,TRBJ2-7,TRBV7-2,TGTGCCAGCAGCGTCCAAAGCGGCGAGCAGTACTTC,CASSVQSGEQYF
-,-,TRBJ1-1,TRBV29-1,TGCAGCGTTGCTCAGGCGTCTGAAGCTTTCTTT,CSVAQASEAFF
-,-,TRBJ2-7,TRBV7-2,TGTGCCAGCAGCTTAGAGGTGACAGGTTCCTACGAGCAGTACTTC,CASSLEVTGSYEQYF
TRBD2,-,TRBJ2-1,TRBV5-1,TGCGCCAGCAGCGCCAAAGCGGGGGGGGACTACAATGAGCAGTTCTTC,CASSAKAGGDYNEQFF
-,many,TRBJ1-6,TRBV5-1,TGCGCCAGCAGCCCGGAGATAGCCGCGCGATCACCCCTCCACTTT,CASSPEIAARSPLHF
-,many,TRBJ2-7,TRBV3-1,TGTGCCAGCAGCCTCCCGGGGGACCTAGGCTCCTACGAGCAGTACTTC,CASSLPGDLGSYEQYF
TRBD1,-,TRBJ1-5,TRBV20-1,TGCAGTGCTGGGACAGCGCATTTT,CSAGTAHF
TRBD2,-,TRBJ2-7,TRBV6-1,TGTGCCAGCAGTGAAAGACTAGCGGGGACCTCCTACGAGCAGTACTTC,CASSERLAGTSYEQYF
-,hyperexpanded,TRBJ2-1,TRBV5-1,TGCGCCAGCAGCTTGGCCGAAGGGACTCACAATGAGCAGTTCTTC,CASSLAEGTHNEQFF
TRBD2,few,TRBJ2-1,TRBV27,TGTGCCAGCAGTTTGCGGGAGTACTACAATGAGCAGTTCTTC,CASSLREYYNEQFF
-,few,TRBJ2-5,TRBV20-1,TGCAGTGCTAGACCCAGGCCTAATCCCGAGACCCAGTACTTC,CSARPRPNPETQYF
-,many,TRBJ2-3,TRBV6-5,TGTGCCAGCAGTTACTCCAGAACCACAGATACGCAGTATTTT,CASSYSRTTDTQYF
TRBD1,-,TRBJ2-7,TRBV7-6,TGTGCCAGCAGCGCAGGGCCGGGACAGGGGGTCTACGAGCAGTACTTC,CASSAGPGQGVYEQYF
-,few,TRBJ2-7,TRBV5-1,TGCGCCAGCAGCTTGGCCGCAGGGAACGGGTTCTACGAGCAGTACTTC,CASSLAAGNGFYEQYF
TRBD1,-,TRBJ2-7,TRBV6-1,TGTGCCAGCAGTGCTATCCGGGACAGGGGCTCCTACGAGCAGTACTTC,CASSAIRDRGSYEQYF
TRBD2,-,TRBJ2-1,TRBV4-2,TGTGCCAGCAGCCAGGATCTAGCGGGGTACAATGAGCAGTTCTTC,CASSQDLAGYNEQFF
TRBD1,-,TRBJ1-5,TRBV20-1,TGCAGTGCTAGATCAGGGGGCCGCAATCAGCCCCAGCATTTT,CSARSGGRNQPQHF
-,many,TRBJ2-3,TRBV20-1,TGCAGTGCAACACCTTGGGGCAGGGGTGGAACAGATACGCAGTATTTT,CSATPWGRGGTDTQYF
TRBD2,-,TRBJ2-5,TRBV27,TGTGCCAGCAGTGCGACTAGCGGGGGGGTTGAGACCCAGTACTTC,CASSATSGGVETQYF
TRBD2,-,TRBJ2-1,TRBV7-2,TGTGCCAGCAGCTTCCGGACTAGCGTGGATGGAGGGGAGCAGTTCTTC,CASSFRTSVDGGEQFF
TRBD1,-,TRBJ2-3,TRBV28,TGTGCCAGCAGTACGAGGGGGCCAGATACGCAGTATTTT,CASSTRGPDTQYF
-,many,TRBJ2-1,TRBV9,TGTGCCAGCAGCCTAGACGGCGTCTTGGATGAGCAGTTCTTC,CASSLDGVLDEQFF
-,few,TRBJ1-6,TRBV18,TGTGCCAGCTCACCACAGGGGAACTATAATTCACCCCTCCACTTT,CASSPQGNYNSPLHF
TRBD1,-,TRBJ2-7,TRBV29-1,TGCAGCGCCACCGACAGGGCTAGGACCTACGAGCAGTACTTC,CSATDRARTYEQYF
-,-,TRBJ2-1,TRBV28,TGTGCCAGCAGTTCGGTCATGGCTGAGCAGTTCTTC,CASSSVMAEQFF